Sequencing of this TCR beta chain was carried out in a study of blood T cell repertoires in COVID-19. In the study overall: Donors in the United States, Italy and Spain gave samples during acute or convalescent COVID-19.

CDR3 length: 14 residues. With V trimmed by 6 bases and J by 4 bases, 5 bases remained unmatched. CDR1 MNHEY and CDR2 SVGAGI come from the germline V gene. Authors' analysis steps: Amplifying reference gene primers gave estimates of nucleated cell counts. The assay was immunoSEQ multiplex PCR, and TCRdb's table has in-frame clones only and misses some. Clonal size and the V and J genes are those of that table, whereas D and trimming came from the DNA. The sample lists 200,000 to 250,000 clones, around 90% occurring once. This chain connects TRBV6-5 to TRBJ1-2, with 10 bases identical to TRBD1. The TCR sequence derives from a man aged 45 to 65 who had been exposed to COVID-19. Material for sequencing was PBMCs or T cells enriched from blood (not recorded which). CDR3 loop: CASSQGQGFYGYTF. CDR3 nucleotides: TGTGCCAGCAGCCAGGGACAGGGGTTCTATGGCTACACCTTC.